The entry below describes one T cell receptor (beta chain). The sample comes from a study of cytotoxic CD8 clonotypes in ibrutinib-treated CLL. Study as a whole: An average of 255,043 productive templates and tens of thousands of productive rearrangements was obtained per sample.

Produced via immunoSEQ multiplex PCR; TCRdb's table is partial and in-frame only. The data contain around 310,000 clones, approximately 80% of them singletons. From germline, CDR1 is GTSNPN and CDR2 SVGIG (reference sequence). The trim removed 2 bases at V and 5 bases at J, leaving 13 bases unmatched. This CDR3 contains 17 residues. The sequence derives from a human donor with chronic lymphocytic leukemia. V and J are TRBV30 and TRBJ2-5, with TRBD2 matching over 11 bases. The sequenced sample was PBMCs, obtained before ibrutinib treatment. The CDR3 protein is CAWSSYIAGGPWETQYF. The CDR3 DNA follows: TGTGCCTGGAGTTCGTACATAGCGGGAGGGCCGTGGGAGACCCAGTACTTC.